The 29 T cell receptor beta chains listed next were all sequenced from one sample in a study of T cell responses to AZD1222 COVID-19 vaccine (dated by TCRdb to the early 2020s). The time point label for this specimen denotes: about 28 days (+/-7) after the second vaccine dose. Library generation was performed with the immunoSEQ multiplex PCR assay. The immuneACCESS repertoire file appears here via TCRdb, limited to in-frame rearrangements. These files lack a portion of the clones; in checked studies, under half of the deficit traces to unresolved V genes, and the cause of the others is not known. The sample table contains more than 75,000 clones; only one count was recorded for 90% of them. Of the sample, about 5% is held by the ten largest clones. Specimen: peripheral blood, collected 28 days after the second AZD1222 dose. The receptors here all came from an adult who received the AZD1222 COVID-19 vaccine.

The chain joins TRBV18 to TRBJ2-7; D tentatively fits TRBD1 or TRBD2 (5 bases each). This CDR3 comprises 14 residues. Germline V gene sequence: CDR1 KGHSH, CDR2 LQKENI. Between the trimmed V and J ends, which lost 3 bases and 4 bases, there was a span of 13 bases. The CDR3 nucleotides are TGTGCCAGCTCACCGAGGGCAGGGTTGTACGAGCAGTACTTC. It specifies CASSPRAGLYEQYF.

The chain links TRBV7-3 to TRBJ2-3, with 8 bases identical to TRBD1. Per the germline V gene, CDR1 is SGHTA and CDR2 is FQGTGA. Trimming took 11 bases from V and 0 from J; bases not matched to a gene: 7. This CDR3 contains 14 residues. CDR3 region: CAGGTGPSTDTQYF. CDR3 in DNA: TGTGCCGGGGGGACAGGCCCGAGCACAGATACGCAGTATTTT.

V gene TRBV5-1 combines with J gene TRBJ1-2; D may be TRBD1 (6 bases). Trimming took off 3 bases at V and 0 bases at J, with 9 bases between the two ends. This CDR3 has 14 residues. Germline lookup yields CDR1 SGHRS and CDR2 YFSETQ. CDR3 amino acids: CASSWDTTNYGYTF. The CDR3 bases are TGCGCCAGCAGCTGGGACACCACTAACTATGGCTACACCTTC.

The chain joins TRBV6-5 to TRBJ1-5, with TRBD1 as a possible D gene (5 bases). The CDR3 runs to 14 residues. V lost 2 bases, J lost 2 bases, and 7 bases lay in between. The germline gives CDR1 MNHEY, CDR2 SVGAGI. Here the CDR3 DNA reads TGTGCCAGCAGTTACGGGGGGGGCAATCAGCCCCAGCATTTT. This codes for CASSYGGGNQPQHF.

The chain combines TRBV6-5 with TRBJ1-1, with D possibly TRBD1 on 5 matching bases. Looked up from germline, CDR1 is MNHEY and CDR2 is SVGAGI. V lost 8 bases, J lost 4 bases, and 14 bases lay in between. The CDR3 totals 13 residues. CDR3 bases: TGTGCCAGCTCGGCCCCGAGGGGCACTGAAGCTTTCTTT. Its translation is CASSAPRGTEAFF.

The chain uses TRBV28 and TRBJ1-4; D possibly corresponds to TRBD1 (5 bases). This CDR3 has 14 residues. Germline-derived CDR1 and CDR2 are MDHEN and SYDVKM. V shed 2 bases and J shed 8 bases, with 12 bases lying between them. In DNA form, the CDR3 reads TGTGCCAGCAGTTTAGGGGCTGTCGTGGAAAAACTGTTTTTT. Residues: CASSLGAVVEKLFF.

V gene TRBV15 combines with J gene TRBJ1-5, with D maybe TRBD1 (6 bases). Germline assignment: CDR1 LNHNV and CDR2 YYDKDF (reference sequence). This CDR3 region has 15 residues. V was cut by 0 bases and J by 5 bases, with 11 bases left in between. CDR3 protein: CATSRDPGGDQPQHF. For the CDR3, the DNA is TGTGCCACCAGCAGAGATCCTGGGGGCGATCAGCCCCAGCATTTT. The whole variable domain, remainder taken from reference TRBV15 and TRBJ1-5, is DAMVIQNPRYQVTQFGKPVTLSCSQTLNHNVMYWYQQKSSQAPKLLFHYYDKDFNNEADTPDNFQSRRPNTSFCFLDIRSPGLGDTAMYLCATSRDPGGDQPQHFGDGTRLSIL.

The rearrangement links TRBV28 to TRBJ1-4, with D maybe TRBD1 (6 bases). The CDR3 spans 16 residues. Trimming removed 6 bases at V and 6 bases at J, with 20 bases between. Germline values: CDR1 MDHEN, CDR2 SYDVKM. The CDR3 spells CASRGGAAGEDEKLFF. Written as DNA, the CDR3 is TGTGCCAGCAGGGGTGGTGCGGCAGGGGAAGATGAAAAACTGTTTTTT.

The chain combines TRBV20-1 with TRBJ1-2; D is uncertain. Germline CDR1 is DFQATT and CDR2 is SNEGSKA (reference sequence). This CDR3 has 11 residues. This CDR3 reads CRGPSWDGYTF. CDR3 sequence (DNA): TGCAGGGGTCCCAGTTGGGATGGCTACACCTTC.

The chain is built from TRBV7-9 and TRBJ1-2; D gene ambiguous. The CDR3 extends over 13 amino acids. CDR1 SEHNR and CDR2 FQNEAQ come from the germline V gene (reference sequence). V lost 2 bases to trimming and J lost 2 bases, with 6 bases between them. In nucleotides, the CDR3 is TGTGCCAGCAGCTTACACGGGAACTATGGCTACACCTTC. This codes for CASSLHGNYGYTF.

This rearrangement joins TRBV28 to TRBJ2-7; perhaps TRBD2 as D (5 bases). The CDR3 runs 15 residues. Trimming removed 7 bases at V and 4 bases at J, with 20 bases between. The germline gives CDR1 MDHEN, CDR2 SYDVKM. The CDR3 reads CASKWGAPSRYEQYF. CDR3 bases: TGTGCCAGCAAATGGGGAGCGCCTTCCCGGTACGAGCAGTACTTC.

The rearrangement links TRBV7-9 to TRBJ2-5; D gene uncertain. CDR1 and CDR2 from the germline V gene are SEHNR and FQNEAQ (reference sequence). Trimming removed 5 bases at V and 1 base at J, with 14 bases between. The CDR3 has 15 amino acids. Written as DNA, the CDR3 is TGTGCCAGCAGCCCCACAAATCGGGTCCAAGAGACCCAGTACTTC. This encodes CASSPTNRVQETQYF.

The rearrangement links TRBV5-1 to TRBJ2-7; 11 bases line up with TRBD2. From germline, CDR1 is SGHRS and CDR2 YFSETQ. This CDR3 has 15 amino acids. The V and J ends lost 0 bases and 4 bases, in that order; junction bases with no gene match: 3. CDR3 in DNA: TGCGCCAGCAGCTTGGATAGCGGGGGGGTGTACGAGCAGTACTTC. The encoded protein is CASSLDSGGVYEQYF. Combining the CDR3 with reference TRBV5-1 and TRBJ2-7 gives the whole variable domain KAGVTQTPRYLIKTRGQQVTLSCSPISGHRSVSWYQQTPGQGLQFLFEYFSETQRNKGNFPGRFSGRQFSNSRSEMNVSTLELGDSALYLCASSLDSGGVYEQYFGPGTRLTVT.

The rearrangement joins TRBV5-4 to TRBJ2-3, with 8 positions matching TRBD1. This CDR3 spans 14 amino acids. Germline V CDR1 and CDR2: SGHNT, YYREEE (reference sequence). With 4 bases clipped from V and 3 bases from J, the junction kept 4 bases outside the gene matches. CDR3 region: CASSTGQGTDTQYF. The CDR3 region has the DNA TGTGCCAGCAGCACCGGACAGGGAACAGATACGCAGTATTTT.

The genes are TRBV15 and TRBJ1-5; TRBD1 matches 9 bases. The J segment lost 0 bases and the V segment lost 3 bases, leaving 6 bases of the junction unmatched. Germline V gives CDR1 LNHNV, CDR2 YYDKDF (reference sequence). This CDR3 spans 17 amino acids. The CDR3 region has the DNA TGTGCCACCAGCAGGGGACAGGGAAAGAATAGCAATCAGCCCCAGCATTTT. Its protein product is CATSRGQGKNSNQPQHF.

The V gene is TRBV11-3, the J gene TRBJ1-1, with unresolved D. Germline CDR1 SGHNT, CDR2 YENEEA. The CDR3 has 11 amino acids. V dropped 3 bases and J dropped 8 bases, with 7 bases sitting between them. The CDR3 spells CASSLKGEAFF. In DNA, the CDR3 is TGTGCCAGCAGCTTGAAAGGGGAAGCTTTCTTT.

The chain is built from TRBV10-3 and TRBJ2-7, with a possible D match to TRBD1 (5 bases). The CDR3 has 14 amino acids. V lost 0 bases and J 2 bases, leaving 8 bases between the germline ends. Per germline, CDR1 ENHRY and CDR2 SYGVKD. In DNA, the CDR3 is TGTGCCATCAGTGAGTCGGCAGGGACCTACGAGCAGTACTTC. Translation: CAISESAGTYEQYF.

J is TRBJ1-5 and V is TRBV27; D may be TRBD1 (6 bases). The CDR3 has 14 amino acids. Germline assignment: CDR1 MNHEY and CDR2 SMNVEV (reference sequence). Trimming cost V 2 bases and J 5 bases, with 10 bases left between them. The CDR3 is CASSLVGGDQPQHF. The CDR3, as DNA: TGTGCCAGCAGTTTAGTAGGGGGGGATCAGCCCCAGCATTTT.

The chain has TRBV7-9 and TRBJ1-1; D gene unclear. V dropped 0 bases and J dropped 1 base, with 9 bases sitting between them. CDR1 is SEHNR and CDR2 is FQNEAQ in the germline V gene (reference sequence). CDR3 length: 15 residues. The CDR3 region is CASSLAAVPNTEAFF. As DNA, the CDR3 is TGTGCCAGCAGCTTAGCGGCAGTTCCGAACACTGAAGCTTTCTTT. The complete variable domain, with remaining parts taken from reference TRBV7-9 and TRBJ1-1, reads DTGVSQNPRHKITKRGQNVTFRCDPISEHNRLYWYRQTLGQGPEFLTYFQNEAQLEKSRLLSDRFSAERPKGSFSTLEIQRTEQGDSAMYLCASSLAAVPNTEAFFGQGTRLTVV.

V is TRBV7-8 and J is TRBJ2-2, with D tentatively TRBD2 (6 bases). The V and J ends lost 5 bases and 5 bases respectively, with 18 bases between them. CDR1 is SGHVS, CDR2 FQNEAQ, per germline. The CDR3 runs 16 residues. The CDR3 coding sequence is TGTGCCAGCAGCCAACCAACCACGACTAGAACCGGGGAGCTGTTTTTT. Translating it yields CASSQPTTTRTGELFF.

CDR3 sequence: CATSRDTETQYF. Written as DNA, the CDR3 is TGTGCCACCAGCAGAGATACGGAGACCCAGTACTTC. V is TRBV15 and J is TRBJ2-5, with D hard to call. The germline V and J ends were trimmed by 0 bases and 5 bases, with 4 bases remaining between them. The CDR3 length is 12 residues. Germline CDR1 LNHNV, CDR2 YYDKDF (reference sequence).

The chain employs TRBV27 and TRBJ1-2; no clear D gene. The germline CDR1 and CDR2 sequences are MNHEY and SMNVEV (reference sequence). Trimming stripped 2 bases from V and 0 bases from J, with 7 bases between. This CDR3 region has 14 residues. The DNA of the CDR3 is TGTGCCAGCAGTTTAAAACGGCCTAACTATGGCTACACCTTC. Protein sequence: CASSLKRPNYGYTF.

This clone appeared a single time. The chain combines TRBV7-9 with TRBJ2-7; 10 bases line up with TRBD2. V lost 5 bases and J lost 0; bases outside the gene matches: 7. Germline V gene sequence: CDR1 SEHNR, CDR2 FQNEAQ (reference sequence). This CDR3 contains 16 residues. The CDR3, as DNA: TGTGCCAGCAGCGTTAGCGGGGGGCGGAGCTCCTACGAGCAGTACTTC. Translation: CASSVSGGRSSYEQYF.

The CDR3 DNA is TGTGCCAGCAGTTGGGACAGGGCTCAGGAGACCCAGTACTTC. Protein: CASSWDRAQETQYF. The V gene is TRBV27, the J gene TRBJ2-5, with TRBD1 identical over 9 bases. The CDR3 contains 14 residues. Germline trimming cut 4 bases from V and 5 bases from J; bases unmatched to any gene: 5. Germline loops: CDR1 MNHEY, CDR2 SMNVEV (reference sequence).

The CDR3 loop is CASREGQAATFSYEQYF. CDR3 sequence (DNA): TGCGCCAGCCGCGAGGGACAGGCCGCAACATTTTCCTACGAGCAGTACTTC. V and J are TRBV5-1 and TRBJ2-7; 8 positions agree with TRBD1. Trimming at V came to 7 bases and at J to 1 base, leaving 16 bases not matched to a gene. This CDR3 region has 17 residues. Germline V lookup: CDR1 SGHRS, CDR2 YFSETQ.

The chain joins TRBV6-5 to TRBJ1-2; TRBD1 might be the D (5 bases). The germline V gene encodes CDR1 MNHEY and CDR2 SVGAGI. This CDR3 comprises 13 residues. The V gene lost 6 bases and the J gene lost 6 bases, with 14 bases spanning the gap. The CDR3 region has the DNA TGTGCCAGCAGAAGCAGGGACTGGGATGGCTACACCTTC. Protein product: CASRSRDWDGYTF.

The chain couples TRBV2 to TRBJ2-5; no reliable D call. Germline assignment: CDR1 SNHLY and CDR2 FYNNEI. V dropped 7 bases and J dropped 1 base, with 10 bases sitting between them. This CDR3 has 13 amino acids. CDR3 bases: TGTGCCAGCACCTTCGGCGGCCAAGAGACCCAGTACTTC. Residues: CASTFGGQETQYF.

This sequence joins TRBV25-1 and TRBJ1-4; D is perhaps TRBD1 (5 bases). CDR1 is MGHDK and CDR2 is SYGVNS in the germline V gene. The CDR3 loop spans 16 amino acids. Trimming removed 5 bases from V and 4 bases from J, with 17 bases in between. This chain's CDR3 is CASSRGVGRGNEKLFF. CDR3 nucleotide sequence: TGTGCCAGCAGTAGAGGGGTTGGTAGGGGTAATGAAAAACTGTTTTTT.

This clone was counted a single time. The rearrangement joins TRBV5-1 to TRBJ1-1; tentatively, D is TRBD1 (6 bases). Germline V gives CDR1 SGHRS, CDR2 YFSETQ. The CDR3 runs 15 residues. Trimming left V 3 bases short and J 4 bases short, with 16 bases between. CDR3 residues: CASSWGPEGVTEAFF. CDR3 coding DNA: TGCGCCAGCAGCTGGGGACCCGAGGGGGTCACTGAAGCTTTCTTT.